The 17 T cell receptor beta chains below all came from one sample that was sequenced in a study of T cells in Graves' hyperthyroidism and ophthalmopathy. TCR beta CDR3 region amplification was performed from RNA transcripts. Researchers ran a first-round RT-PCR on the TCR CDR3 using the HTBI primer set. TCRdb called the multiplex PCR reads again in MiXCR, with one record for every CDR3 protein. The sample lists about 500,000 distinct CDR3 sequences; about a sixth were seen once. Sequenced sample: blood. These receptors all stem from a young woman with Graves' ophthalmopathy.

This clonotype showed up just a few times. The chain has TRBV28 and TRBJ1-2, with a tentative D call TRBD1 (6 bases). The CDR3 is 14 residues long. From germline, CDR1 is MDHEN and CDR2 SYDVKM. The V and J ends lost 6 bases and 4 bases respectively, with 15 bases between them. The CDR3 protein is CASSLGAGTYGYTF. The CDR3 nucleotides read TGTGCCAGCAGCCTGGGGGCAGGCACCTATGGCTACACCTTC.

The CDR3 nucleotides are TGTGCCAGCAGCGCAGGGGGTTTCTACACTGAAGCTTTCTTT. Its translation: CASSAGGFYTEAFF. The V gene is TRBV2, the J gene TRBJ1-1; TRBD1 aligns across 7 bases. Germline V gene data show CDR1 as SNHLY and CDR2 as FYNNEI. J was trimmed by 3 bases and V by 6 bases; bases with no gene match: 7. The CDR3 is made up of 14 amino acids.

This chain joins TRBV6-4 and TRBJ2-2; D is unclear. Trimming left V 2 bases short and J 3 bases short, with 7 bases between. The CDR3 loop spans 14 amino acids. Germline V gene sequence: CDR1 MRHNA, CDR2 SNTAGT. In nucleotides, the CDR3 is TGTGCCAGCAGTGACGCAGGAGACACCGGGGAGCTGTTTTTT. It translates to CASSDAGDTGELFF.

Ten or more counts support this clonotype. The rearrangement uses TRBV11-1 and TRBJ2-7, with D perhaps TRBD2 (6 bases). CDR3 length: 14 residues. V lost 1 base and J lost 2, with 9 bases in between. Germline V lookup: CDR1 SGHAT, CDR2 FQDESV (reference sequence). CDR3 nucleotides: TGTGCCAGCAGCTTAGAGCGCGGGACCTACGAGCAGTACTTC. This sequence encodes CASSLERGTYEQYF.

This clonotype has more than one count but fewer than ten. The CDR3 loop reads CASSESSGTALVKTQYF. CDR3 bases: TGTGCCAGCAGTGAATCCTCCGGGACAGCGTTGGTAAAGACCCAGTACTTC. This chain links TRBV25-1 with TRBJ2-5; 7 positions agree with TRBD1. CDR1 is MGHDK, CDR2 SYGVNS, per germline. This CDR3 spans 17 amino acids. The V segment lost 1 base and the J segment 6 bases; nucleotides outside the gene matches: 14.

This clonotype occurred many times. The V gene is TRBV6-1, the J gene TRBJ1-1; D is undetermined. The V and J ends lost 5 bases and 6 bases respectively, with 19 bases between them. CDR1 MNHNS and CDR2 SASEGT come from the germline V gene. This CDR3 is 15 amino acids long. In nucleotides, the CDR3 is TGTGCCAGCAGTTCCAGGCTCCTACGCCAATCTGAAGCTTTCTTT. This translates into CASSSRLLRQSEAFF.

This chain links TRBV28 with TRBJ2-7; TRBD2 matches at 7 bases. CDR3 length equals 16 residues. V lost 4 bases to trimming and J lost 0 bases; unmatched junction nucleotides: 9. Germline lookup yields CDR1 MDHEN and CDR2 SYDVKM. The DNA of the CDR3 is TGTGCCAGCAGTTACGTACTAGCGACCAGCTCCTACGAGCAGTACTTC. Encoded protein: CASSYVLATSSYEQYF.

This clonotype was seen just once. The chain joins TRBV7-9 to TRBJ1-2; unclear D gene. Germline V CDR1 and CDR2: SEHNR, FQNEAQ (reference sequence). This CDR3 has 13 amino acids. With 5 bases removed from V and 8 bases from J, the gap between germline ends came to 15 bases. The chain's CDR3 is CASSPHAAFGYTF. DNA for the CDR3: TGTGCCAGCAGCCCTCACGCCGCATTCGGCTACACCTTC.

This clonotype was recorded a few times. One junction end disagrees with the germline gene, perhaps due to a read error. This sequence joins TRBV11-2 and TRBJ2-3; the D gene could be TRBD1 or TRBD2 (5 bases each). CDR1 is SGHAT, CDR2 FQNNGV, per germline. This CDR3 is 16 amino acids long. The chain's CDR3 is CASSPWGRASIDTQYF. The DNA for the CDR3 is TGTGCCAGCAGCCCGTGGGGACGAGCGAGCATAGATACGCAGTATTTT.

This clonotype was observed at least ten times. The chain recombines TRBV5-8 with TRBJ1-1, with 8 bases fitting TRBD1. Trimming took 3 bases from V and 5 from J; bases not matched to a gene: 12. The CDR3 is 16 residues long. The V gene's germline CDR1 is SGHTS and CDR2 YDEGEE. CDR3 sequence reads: CASSWGVRGHITEAFF. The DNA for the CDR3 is TGTGCCAGCAGCTGGGGGGTCAGGGGGCATATAACTGAAGCTTTCTTT.

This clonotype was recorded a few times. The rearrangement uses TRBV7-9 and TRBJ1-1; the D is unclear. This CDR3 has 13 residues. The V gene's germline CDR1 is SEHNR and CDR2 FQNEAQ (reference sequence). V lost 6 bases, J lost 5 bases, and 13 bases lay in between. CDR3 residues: CASSSLGRTEAFF. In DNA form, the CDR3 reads TGTGCCAGCAGTTCCCTAGGGAGGACTGAAGCTTTCTTT. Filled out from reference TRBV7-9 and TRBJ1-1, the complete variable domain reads DTGVSQNPRHKITKRGQNVTFRCDPISEHNRLYWYRQTLGQGPEFLTYFQNEAQLEKSRLLSDRFSAERPKGSFSTLEIQRTEQGDSAMYLCASSSLGRTEAFFGQGTRLTVV.

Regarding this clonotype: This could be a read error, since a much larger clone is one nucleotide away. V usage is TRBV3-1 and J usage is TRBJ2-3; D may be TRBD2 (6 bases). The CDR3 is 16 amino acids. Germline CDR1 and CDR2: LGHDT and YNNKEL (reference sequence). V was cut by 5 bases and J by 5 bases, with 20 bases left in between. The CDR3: CASSSTRAIYIDTQYF. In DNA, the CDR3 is TGTGCCAGCAGCTCGACTAGGGCGATATACATAGATACGCAGTATTTT.

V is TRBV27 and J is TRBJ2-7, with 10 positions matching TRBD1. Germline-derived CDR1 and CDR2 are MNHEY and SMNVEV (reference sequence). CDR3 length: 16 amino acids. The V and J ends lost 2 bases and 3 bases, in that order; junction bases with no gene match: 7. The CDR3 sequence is CASSLIWDRGFYEQYF. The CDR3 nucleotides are TGTGCCAGCAGTTTAATATGGGACAGGGGATTCTACGAGCAGTACTTC.

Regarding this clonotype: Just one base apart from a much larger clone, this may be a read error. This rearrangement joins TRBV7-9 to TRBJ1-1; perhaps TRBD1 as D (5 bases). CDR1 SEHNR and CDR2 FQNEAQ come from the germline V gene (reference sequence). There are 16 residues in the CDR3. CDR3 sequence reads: CASSPEGAGQYTEALF. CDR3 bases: TGTGCCAGCAGCCCTGAAGGGGCAGGGCAGTACACTGAAGCTCTCTTT.

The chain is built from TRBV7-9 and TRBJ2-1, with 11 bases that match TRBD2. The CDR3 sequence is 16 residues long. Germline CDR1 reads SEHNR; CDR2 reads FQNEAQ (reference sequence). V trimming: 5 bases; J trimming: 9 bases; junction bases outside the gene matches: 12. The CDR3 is CASSLGPTSGTGEQFF. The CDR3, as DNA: TGTGCCAGCAGCCTAGGTCCGACTAGCGGGACGGGTGAGCAGTTCTTC.

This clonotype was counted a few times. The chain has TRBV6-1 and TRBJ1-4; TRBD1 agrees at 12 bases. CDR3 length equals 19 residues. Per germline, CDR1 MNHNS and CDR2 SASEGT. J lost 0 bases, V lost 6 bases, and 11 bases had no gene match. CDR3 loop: CASSPTLGQGAATNEKLFF. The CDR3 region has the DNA TGTGCCAGCAGCCCCACCTTGGGACAGGGGGCTGCAACTAATGAAAAACTGTTTTTT.

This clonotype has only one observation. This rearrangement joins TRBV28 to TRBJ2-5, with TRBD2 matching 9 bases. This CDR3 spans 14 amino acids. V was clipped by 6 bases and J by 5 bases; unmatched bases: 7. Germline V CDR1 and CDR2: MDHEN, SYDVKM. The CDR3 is CASRIAGEGETQYF. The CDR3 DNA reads TGTGCCAGCAGGATAGCGGGAGAGGGCGAGACCCAGTACTTC.